Listed below are T cell receptor beta chains from one sample, sequenced in a study of T cells in localized non-small cell lung cancer. Produced via immunoSEQ multiplex PCR; TCRdb's table is partial and in-frame only. The sample has 75,000 to 85,000 clones, approximately 80% seen once. Sequencing used peripheral blood, obtained before any cancer treatment. These receptors originate from a female donor over 55 with stage I lung adenocarcinoma. Both conserved end residues are part of each CDR3. D genes are given only for firm matches. Clone size is not always given. Where it is, it says once, few, many or a class for expanded clones.

v_gene	j_gene	d_gene	abundance	CDR3nt	CDR3aa
TRBV13	TRBJ1-1	TRBD1	.	TGTGCCAGCAGCACAGGGAGGGGGCCTTTGAACACTGAAGCTTTCTTT	CASSTGRGPLNTEAFF
TRBV6-6	TRBJ1-2	.	.	TGTGCCAGCAGTTACGATTCGAACGCCCCAGGTCATGGCTACACCTTC	CASSYDSNAPGHGYTF
TRBV27	TRBJ2-7	TRBD1	.	TGTGCCAGCAGTTTATCGGGCAGGGGGGAGCAGTACTTC	CASSLSGRGEQYF
TRBV19	TRBJ2-2	TRBD2	.	TGTGCCAGTAGCTTACTAGCGGGAGACACCGGGGAGCTGTTTTTT	CASSLLAGDTGELFF
TRBV30	TRBJ1-1	.	few	TGTGCCTGGAGAGGTCTGGGAGGGAGGGTGATGACTGAAGCTTTCTTT	CAWRGLGGRVMTEAFF
TRBV15	TRBJ1-4	.	.	TGTGCCACCAGCAGGGGTTTCGAAAAACTGTTTTTT	CATSRGFEKLFF
TRBV7-6	TRBJ2-3	.	.	TGTGCCAGCAGTCAAAGGACAACAGATACGCAGTATTTT	CASSQRTTDTQYF
TRBV6-6	TRBJ2-7	.	.	TGTGCCAGCAGTTACTTACTATCCGGCTCCTACGAGCAGTACTTC	CASSYLLSGSYEQYF
TRBV5-1	TRBJ2-1	TRBD2	.	TGCGCCAGCAGCCCGGGACTAGCGGGAGTTCAATGGTTCTTC	CASSPGLAGVQWFF
TRBV7-2	TRBJ2-3	.	.	TGTGCCAGCAGCTTAGACCGGAGCACAGATACGCAGTATTTT	CASSLDRSTDTQYF
TRBV4-2	TRBJ2-1	TRBD2	.	TGTGCCAGCAGCCATTACCAGGGGACTAGCGCTTACAATGAGCAGTTCTTC	CASSHYQGTSAYNEQFF
TRBV19	TRBJ2-7	TRBD2	.	TGTGCCAGTAGGGGGAAGGCTAGCGGGAGTATGAGGAACGAGCAGTACTTC	CASRGKASGSMRNEQYF
TRBV4-2	TRBJ2-7	.	.	TGTGCCAGCAGCCAAGCCTTGACCTACGAGCAGTACTTC	CASSQALTYEQYF
TRBV5-1	TRBJ2-2	TRBD2	.	TGCGCCAGCAGCCCGGCCCGGGCGGGAGGGCCGGTCGGGGAGCTGTTTTTT	CASSPARAGGPVGELFF
TRBV5-1	TRBJ1-1	TRBD1	.	TGCGCCAGCAGCCTCCACAGGGGTACTGAAGCTTTCTTT	CASSLHRGTEAFF
TRBV6-1	TRBJ2-3	TRBD1	.	TGTGCCAGCAACGACAGGGGGCGCACAGATACGCAGTATTTT	CASNDRGRTDTQYF
TRBV6-6	TRBJ1-1	TRBD1	.	TGTGCCAGCAGCCCCGGGACAGGCCTTTTGAACACTGAAGCTTTCTTT	CASSPGTGLLNTEAFF
TRBV30	TRBJ2-2	.	once	TGTGCCTGGAGTCTAGGGACCACGAACACCGGGGAGCTGTTTTTT	CAWSLGTTNTGELFF
TRBV7-8	TRBJ2-7	TRBD1	.	TGTGCCAGCAGCTTCCCCGGAGGACAGGGGTCCTACGAGCAGTACTTC	CASSFPGGQGSYEQYF
TRBV4-1	TRBJ1-4	TRBD1	once	TGCGCCAGCAGCCAAGAACGGGACAGGGGGGTTGCAACTAATGAAAAACTGTTTTTT	CASSQERDRGVATNEKLFF
TRBV20-1	TRBJ1-2	.	.	TGCAGTGCCAATGTCGGAGGCTACACCTTC	CSANVGGYTF
TRBV30	TRBJ1-1	.	.	TGTGCCTGGAGTGTAGGGTTGGCTGAAGCTTTCTTT	CAWSVGLAEAFF
TRBV13	TRBJ1-4	.	.	TGTGCCAGCAGCTTAAAACGACAGGCTGCAACTAATGAAAAACTGTTTTTT	CASSLKRQAATNEKLFF
TRBV7-9	TRBJ2-6	.	.	TGTGCCAGCGGTAGATCCCCCAGTGGTGGGGCCAACGTCCTGACTTTC	CASGRSPSGGANVLTF
TRBV9	TRBJ2-3	TRBD1	.	TGTGCCAGCAGCGTTTCCGGGACAGGGGACACAGATACGCAGTATTTT	CASSVSGTGDTDTQYF
TRBV7-2	TRBJ1-1	.	few	TGTGCCAGCAGCTTACGGGGGCGGGTGAACACTGAAGCTTTCTTT	CASSLRGRVNTEAFF
TRBV28	TRBJ2-4	.	.	TGTGCCAGCAGACGACAGGGAGGCAAAAACATTCAGTACTTC	CASRRQGGKNIQYF
TRBV10-3	TRBJ2-7	TRBD1	.	TGTGCCATCAGTCCGGGACAGGGTCTTTTCGAGCAGTACTTC	CAISPGQGLFEQYF